These T cell receptor beta chains were read from a single sample in a study of radiation and T cells in renal cell carcinoma. Assay: immunoSEQ multiplex PCR; the TCRdb copy retains only in-frame clones and omits some. The sample yields roughly 170,000 clones, 88% seen once. The sample in question was blood, obtained from a patient whose treatment included radiotherapy and nephrectomy. These receptor sequences come from a woman in her 50s with renal cell carcinoma. The CDR3 runs from the conserved cysteine through the conserved F or W. The order of the fields is clone size, V gene, J gene, CDR3 length, D gene, CDR3 protein, CDR3 DNA. D genes are given only for firm matches. Clone sizes are given selectively: once, few, many, or a class where the clone is expanded.

.	TRBV6-1	TRBJ1-2	15	.	CASSDGRTANYGYTF	TGTGCCAGCAGTGACGGACGGACTGCTAACTATGGCTACACCTTC
.	TRBV10-3	TRBJ2-1	15	TRBD1	CAIKRQGKNYNEQFF	TGTGCCATCAAAAGACAGGGGAAGAACTACAATGAGCAGTTCTTC
.	TRBV7-9	TRBJ1-6	16	.	CASSRPLPGNNSPLHF	TGTGCCAGCAGCCGACCTCTCCCAGGGAATAATTCACCCCTCCACTTT
once	TRBV6-5	TRBJ2-2	15	.	CASSYFGSSRGELFF	TGTGCCAGCAGTTACTTTGGCAGCAGTAGGGGGGAGCTGTTTTTT
.	TRBV5-1	TRBJ2-3	14	TRBD1	CASSTDRVPDTQYF	TGCGCCAGCAGCACCGACAGGGTCCCAGATACGCAGTATTTT
.	TRBV7-2	TRBJ1-2	11	.	CASSLWSGYTF	TGTGCCAGCAGCTTATGGTCTGGCTACACCTTC
.	TRBV5-6	TRBJ2-1	19	TRBD2	CASSLVRGAFSSSYNEQFF	TGTGCCAGCAGCTTGGTGCGGGGGGCCTTCTCGAGCTCCTACAATGAGCAGTTCTTC
.	TRBV6-6	TRBJ2-7	14	.	CASSYSMNSYEQYF	TGTGCCAGCAGTTACTCGATGAACTCCTACGAGCAGTACTTC
.	TRBV5-6	TRBJ2-3	18	TRBD2	CASSLVLAGASSTDTQYF	TGTGCCAGCAGCTTGGTTCTAGCGGGGGCCTCTAGCACAGATACGCAGTATTTT
.	TRBV19	TRBJ1-1	16	.	CASSLSPGTSNTEAFF	TGTGCCAGTAGTTTAAGCCCCGGGACCTCGAACACTGAAGCTTTCTTT
.	TRBV7-2	TRBJ1-6	15	TRBD1	CASTFPGGYNSPLHF	TGTGCCAGCACATTTCCAGGGGGCTATAATTCACCCCTCCACTTT
.	TRBV2	TRBJ2-7	14	.	CARDGEGGSYEQYF	TGTGCCAGGGACGGAGAAGGGGGCTCCTACGAGCAGTACTTC
.	TRBV21-1	TRBJ1-1	17	.	CASSIGAFGGRNTEAFF	TGTGCCAGCAGCATAGGGGCGTTTGGTGGCAGGAACACTGAAGCTTTCTTT
.	TRBV11-2	TRBJ2-7	14	.	CASSLERVSYEQYF	TGTGCCAGCAGCTTAGAACGGGTATCCTACGAGCAGTACTTC
.	TRBV2	TRBJ2-5	13	.	CASGNRDQETQYF	TGTGCCAGCGGAAACAGGGACCAAGAGACCCAGTACTTC
.	TRBV6-5	TRBJ2-7	15	.	CASSYSMQRSYEQYF	TGTGCCAGCAGTTACTCGATGCAGAGGTCCTACGAGCAGTACTTC
.	TRBV6-1	TRBJ2-3	14	.	CASSEPRGTDTQYF	TGTGCCAGCAGTGAACCACGAGGCACAGATACGCAGTATTTT
.	TRBV30	TRBJ2-2	13	TRBD1	CAGHRGSTGELFF	TGTGCCGGACACAGGGGGTCCACCGGGGAGCTGTTTTTT
once	TRBV7-2	TRBJ1-6	14	.	CASSYTGYNSPLHF	TGTGCCAGCAGCTACACAGGCTATAATTCACCCCTCCACTTT
.	TRBV6-1	TRBJ2-5	14	.	CASILQGISETQYF	TGTGCCAGCATATTGCAGGGGATCAGTGAGACCCAGTACTTC
.	TRBV4-1	TRBJ2-5	15	TRBD2	CASSHLTSIQETQYF	TGCGCCAGCAGCCACCTGACTAGCATCCAAGAGACCCAGTACTTC
.	TRBV6-5	TRBJ1-1	15	.	CASRARGPMNTEAFF	TGTGCCAGCAGGGCCAGGGGCCCCATGAACACTGAAGCTTTCTTT
.	TRBV7-2	TRBJ1-2	12	.	CASSLVIGGYTF	TGTGCCAGCAGCTTAGTGATTGGGGGCTACACCTTC
few	TRBV9	TRBJ1-1	15	.	CASSVVGVMNTEAFF	TGTGCCAGCAGCGTAGTGGGGGTGATGAACACTGAAGCTTTCTTT
.	TRBV5-4	TRBJ2-7	16	TRBD1	CASSNGGQARLDEQYF	TGTGCCAGCAGCAACGGCGGACAGGCACGATTGGACGAGCAGTACTTC
few	TRBV7-8	TRBJ2-2	15	.	CASSSLSVNTGELFF	TGTGCCAGCAGCTCCCTTTCAGTGAACACCGGGGAGCTGTTTTTT
few	TRBV18	TRBJ2-1	14	.	CASSPRHPYNEQFF	TGTGCCAGCTCACCCCGACATCCCTACAATGAGCAGTTCTTC
.	TRBV10-2	TRBJ2-5	14	.	CASSHYGDRETQYF	TGCGCCAGCAGTCACTATGGGGACCGGGAGACCCAGTACTTC
.	TRBV5-1	TRBJ1-5	15	.	CASSLGGTANQPQHF	TGCGCCAGCAGCTTGGGCGGGACCGCAAACCAGCCCCAGCATTTT
.	TRBV6-1	TRBJ1-2	16	.	CASSEIFQGLYYGYTF	TGTGCCAGCAGTGAAATCTTCCAGGGGCTCTACTATGGCTACACCTTC
.	TRBV7-9	TRBJ1-5	15	TRBD1	CASSPTGGGSQPQHF	TGTGCCAGCAGCCCGACAGGGGGTGGGAGTCAGCCCCAGCATTTT
.	TRBV9	TRBJ1-6	14	.	CASSVDPVQSPLHF	TGTGCCAGCAGCGTAGACCCTGTTCAATCACCCCTCCACTTT
.	TRBV5-1	TRBJ1-2	16	.	CASSLGARVYDYGYTF	TGCGCCAGCAGCTTGGGCGCCAGGGTTTATGACTATGGCTACACCTTC
few	TRBV7-9	TRBJ1-1	11	.	CASRGGPEAFF	TGTGCCAGCAGAGGGGGACCTGAAGCTTTCTTT
.	TRBV6-1	TRBJ2-4	18	TRBD1	CASSVEEFGTGWGNIQYF	TGTGCCAGCAGTGTTGAAGAGTTCGGGACAGGGTGGGGAAACATTCAGTACTTC
.	TRBV29-1	TRBJ1-1	14	TRBD1	CSVENTGGWTEAFF	TGCAGCGTTGAGAATACAGGGGGCTGGACTGAAGCTTTCTTT
few	TRBV5-1	TRBJ2-7	15	TRBD2	CASSISGGSPYEQYF	TGCGCCAGCAGCATTAGCGGGGGTTCCCCCTACGAGCAGTACTTC
.	TRBV5-4	TRBJ2-7	13	TRBD1	CASSSGTAYEQYF	TGTGCCAGCAGTTCCGGGACAGCCTACGAGCAGTACTTC
.	TRBV19	TRBJ2-5	13	TRBD1	CASSTGGFETQYF	TGTGCCAGTTCGACAGGGGGCTTTGAGACCCAGTACTTC
.	TRBV5-1	TRBJ2-3	16	TRBD1	CASSLAVDRASDTQYF	TGCGCCAGCAGCTTGGCCGTGGACAGGGCCTCAGATACGCAGTATTTT
.	TRBV6-5	TRBJ1-4	15	TRBD1	CASSPDRGSFEKLFF	TGTGCCAGCAGCCCAGACAGGGGTAGTTTTGAAAAACTGTTTTTT
.	TRBV30	TRBJ2-5	14	.	CAWSPGPRFQTQYF	TGTGCCTGGAGTCCGGGGCCGCGTTTCCAGACCCAGTACTTC
.	TRBV5-4	TRBJ2-5	14	TRBD2	CATHGRGGKETQYF	TGTGCCACCCATGGGCGGGGGGGCAAAGAGACCCAGTACTTC
.	TRBV29-1	TRBJ2-2	13	.	CSAGTFAPGELFF	TGCAGCGCCGGGACCTTCGCACCCGGGGAGCTGTTTTTT
.	TRBV2	TRBJ1-2	13	TRBD1	CASAGTGVYGYTF	TGTGCCAGCGCCGGGACAGGGGTCTATGGCTACACCTTC
.	TRBV13	TRBJ1-5	13	.	CASSFARDQPQHF	TGTGCCAGCAGCTTTGCCCGAGATCAGCCCCAGCATTTT
.	TRBV7-6	TRBJ2-4	17	TRBD1	CASSPNRQGTSRNIQYF	TGTGCCAGCAGCCCTAACCGACAGGGGACGTCCCGAAACATTCAGTACTTC
.	TRBV4-2	TRBJ1-5	12	.	CASSQDDQPQHF	TGTGCCAGCAGCCAGGATGATCAGCCCCAGCATTTT